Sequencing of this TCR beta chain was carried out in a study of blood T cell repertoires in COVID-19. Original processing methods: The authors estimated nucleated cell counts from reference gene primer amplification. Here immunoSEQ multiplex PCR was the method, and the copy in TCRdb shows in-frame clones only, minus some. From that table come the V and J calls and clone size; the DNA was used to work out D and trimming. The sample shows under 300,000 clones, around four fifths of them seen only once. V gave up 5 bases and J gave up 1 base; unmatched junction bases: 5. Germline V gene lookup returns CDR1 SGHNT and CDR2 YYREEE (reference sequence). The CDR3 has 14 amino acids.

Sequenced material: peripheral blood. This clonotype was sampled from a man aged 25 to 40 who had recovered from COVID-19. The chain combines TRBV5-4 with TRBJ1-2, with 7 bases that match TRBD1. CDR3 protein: CASREGAFNYGYTF. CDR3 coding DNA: TGTGCCAGCAGGGAGGGGGCCTTTAACTATGGCTACACCTTC.